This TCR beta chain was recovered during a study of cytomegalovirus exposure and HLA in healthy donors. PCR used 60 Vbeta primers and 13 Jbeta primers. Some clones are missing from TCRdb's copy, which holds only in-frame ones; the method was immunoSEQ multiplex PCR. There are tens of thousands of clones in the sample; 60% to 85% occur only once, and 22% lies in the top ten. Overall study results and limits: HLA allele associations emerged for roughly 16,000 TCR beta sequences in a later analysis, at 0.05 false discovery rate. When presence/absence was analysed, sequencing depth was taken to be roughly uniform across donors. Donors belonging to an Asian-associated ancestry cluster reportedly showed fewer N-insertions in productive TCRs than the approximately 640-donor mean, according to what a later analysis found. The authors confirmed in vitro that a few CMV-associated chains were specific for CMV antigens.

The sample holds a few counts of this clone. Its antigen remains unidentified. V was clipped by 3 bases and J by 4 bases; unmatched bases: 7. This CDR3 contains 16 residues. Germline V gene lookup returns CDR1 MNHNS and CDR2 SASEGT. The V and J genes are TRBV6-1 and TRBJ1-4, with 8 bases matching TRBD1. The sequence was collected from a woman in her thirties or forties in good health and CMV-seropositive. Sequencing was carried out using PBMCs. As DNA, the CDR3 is TGTGCCAGCAGTGAGCAGGGGGCAGGGGGTAATGAAAAACTGTTTTTT. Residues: CASSEQGAGGNEKLFF.